This is a list of T cell receptor beta chains from one sample in a study of blood T cell repertoires in COVID-19. Assay used: immunoSEQ multiplex PCR; TCRdb lists only in-frame clones, some missing. The sample has fewer than 400,000 clones; 88% are singletons. The sequenced sample was PBMCs or T cells enriched from blood (not recorded which). These receptors came from a man aged 30-40 years who had recovered from COVID-19. Each CDR3 is given with its conserved first and last residue. D genes are given only for firm matches. Only part of the rows carry a size: once, few, many, or a class if the clone is expanded.

j_call clone_size v_call d_call cdr3_aa cdr3_nt
TRBJ2-5 NA TRBV7-9 TRBD1 CASSPTGEETQYF TGTGCCAGCAGTCCAACAGGGGAGGAGACCCAGTACTTC
TRBJ2-7 NA TRBV5-4 TRBD2 CASSSLTRLAGRSEQYF TGTGCCAGCAGCTCCCTTACCCGACTAGCGGGGAGAAGCGAGCAGTACTTC
TRBJ2-2 NA TRBV13 TRBD2 CASSLSLRGGPGELFF TGTGCCAGCAGCTTATCCCTTCGGGGGGGCCCCGGGGAGCTGTTTTTT
TRBJ2-2 NA TRBV4-2 NA CASSQVGHTTGELFF TGTGCCAGCAGCCAAGTGGGACATACGACCGGGGAGCTGTTTTTT
TRBJ2-1 NA TRBV5-1 NA CASSPIFAGPYNEQFF TGCGCCAGCAGCCCCATCTTTGCGGGGCCATACAATGAGCAGTTCTTC
TRBJ2-1 NA TRBV19 TRBD2 CASSPGFSGDYNEQFF TGTGCCAGTAGCCCCGGCTTTAGCGGGGACTACAATGAGCAGTTCTTC
TRBJ2-5 NA TRBV2 TRBD1 CASSGGQGGETQYF TGTGCCAGCAGTGGGGGACAGGGCGGAGAGACCCAGTACTTC
TRBJ1-3 NA TRBV28 NA CASSSGISGNTIYF TGTGCCAGCAGCTCAGGGATTTCTGGAAACACCATATATTTT
TRBJ1-5 NA TRBV21-1 NA CASAVSNQPQHF TGTGCCAGCGCGGTTAGCAATCAGCCCCAGCATTTT
TRBJ1-5 NA TRBV28 TRBD1 CASSLPGGGQPQHF TGTGCCAGCAGTTTACCAGGGGGAGGTCAGCCCCAGCATTTT
TRBJ2-2 NA TRBV9 TRBD2 CASSPRVAGANTGELFF TGTGCCAGCAGCCCCCGGGTAGCGGGGGCGAACACCGGGGAGCTGTTTTTT
TRBJ1-2 NA TRBV28 NA CASSARPSRGYGYTF TGTGCCAGCAGTGCCCGACCCTCGCGGGGCTATGGCTACACCTTC
TRBJ1-6 NA TRBV30 NA CAWTITGGSPLHF TGTGCCTGGACAATAACGGGTGGTTCACCCCTCCACTTT
TRBJ2-5 NA TRBV7-7 TRBD2 CASSLGLAGIETQYF TGTGCCAGCAGCTTAGGACTAGCGGGGATAGAGACCCAGTACTTC
TRBJ1-2 NA TRBV2 TRBD1 CASSALTGARYGYTF TGTGCCAGCAGTGCCCTGACAGGGGCCCGCTATGGCTACACCTTC
TRBJ2-7 NA TRBV11-1 NA CASSQNRDEQYF TGTGCCAGCAGCCAGAACAGGGACGAGCAGTACTTC
TRBJ2-1 NA TRBV29-1 TRBD1 CSVEDPGQGIGQFF TGCAGCGTTGAAGATCCCGGACAGGGAATCGGGCAGTTCTTC
TRBJ1-3 NA TRBV4-1 NA CASTPYLSGAGNTIYF TGCGCCAGCACGCCTTATTTGTCGGGGGCTGGAAACACCATATATTTT
TRBJ2-7 once TRBV5-1 TRBD2 CASSLGSGGISYEQYF TGCGCCAGCAGCTTGGGTAGCGGGGGGATCTCCTACGAGCAGTACTTC
TRBJ1-3 NA TRBV5-1 NA CASSLNPQASGNTIYF TGCGCCAGCAGCTTGAATCCACAGGCCTCTGGAAACACCATATATTTT
TRBJ2-7 NA TRBV6-5 NA CASSYVRGSSYEQYF TGTGCCAGCAGTTACGTCAGGGGCAGCTCCTACGAGCAGTACTTC
TRBJ2-7 NA TRBV18 NA CASSPNSHRTYEQYF TGTGCCAGCTCACCAAACAGCCATCGGACCTACGAGCAGTACTTC
TRBJ1-2 NA TRBV28 NA CASTPRGDGYTF TGTGCCAGCACCCCCCGGGGGGATGGCTACACCTTC
TRBJ1-1 NA TRBV18 TRBD1 CASSPSGTGGYTEAFF TGTGCCAGCTCACCTAGCGGGACAGGGGGCTACACTGAAGCTTTCTTT
TRBJ1-2 NA TRBV4-2 NA CASSQAREHGYTF TGTGCCAGCAGCCAAGCCCGGGAGCATGGCTACACCTTC
TRBJ2-2 NA TRBV10-3 NA CAIPAGTSNGGELFF TGTGCCATCCCAGCAGGGACTTCCAATGGCGGGGAGCTGTTTTTT
TRBJ1-5 NA TRBV5-6 NA CASSLEGGNQPQHF TGTGCCAGCAGCTTGGAGGGGGGCAATCAGCCCCAGCATTTT
TRBJ2-7 once TRBV19 TRBD1 CASSDFDRGKNEQYF TGTGCCAGTAGTGACTTCGACAGGGGGAAGAACGAGCAGTACTTC
TRBJ1-1 NA TRBV10-2 NA CASSEGGPEAFF TGCGCCAGCAGTGAAGGGGGACCCGAAGCTTTCTTT